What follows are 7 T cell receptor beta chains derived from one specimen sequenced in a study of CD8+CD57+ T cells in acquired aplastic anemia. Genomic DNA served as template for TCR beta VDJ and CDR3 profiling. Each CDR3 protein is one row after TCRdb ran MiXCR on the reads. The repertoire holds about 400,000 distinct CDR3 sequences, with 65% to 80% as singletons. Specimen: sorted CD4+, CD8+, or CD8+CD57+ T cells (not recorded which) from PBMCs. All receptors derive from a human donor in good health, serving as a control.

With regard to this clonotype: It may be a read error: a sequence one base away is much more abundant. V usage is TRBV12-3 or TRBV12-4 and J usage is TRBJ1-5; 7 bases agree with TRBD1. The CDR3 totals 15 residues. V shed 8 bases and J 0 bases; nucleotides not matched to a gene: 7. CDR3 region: CASDGDRSSNQPQHF. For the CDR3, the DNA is TGTGCCAGCGACGGGGACAGAAGTAGCAATCAGCCCCAGCATTTT.

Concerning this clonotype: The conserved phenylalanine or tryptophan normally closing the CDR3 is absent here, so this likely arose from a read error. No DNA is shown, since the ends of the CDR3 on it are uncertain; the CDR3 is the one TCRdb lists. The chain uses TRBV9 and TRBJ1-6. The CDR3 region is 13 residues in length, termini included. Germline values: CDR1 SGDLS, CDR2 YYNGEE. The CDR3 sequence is CASSSVAGGQSYL.

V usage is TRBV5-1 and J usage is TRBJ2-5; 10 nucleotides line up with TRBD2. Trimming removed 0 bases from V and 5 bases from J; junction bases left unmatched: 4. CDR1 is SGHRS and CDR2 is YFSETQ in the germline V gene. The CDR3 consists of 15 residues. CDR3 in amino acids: CASSLAKGLAETQYF. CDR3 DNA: TGCGCCAGCAGCTTGGCTAAGGGACTAGCGGAGACCCAGTACTTC.

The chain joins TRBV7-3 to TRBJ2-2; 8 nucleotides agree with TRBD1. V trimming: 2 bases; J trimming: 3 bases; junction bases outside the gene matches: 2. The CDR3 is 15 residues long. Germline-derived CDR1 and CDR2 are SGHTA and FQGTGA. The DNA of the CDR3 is TGTGCCAGCAGCTTATCAGGGGGCGACACCGGGGAGCTGTTTTTT. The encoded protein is CASSLSGGDTGELFF.

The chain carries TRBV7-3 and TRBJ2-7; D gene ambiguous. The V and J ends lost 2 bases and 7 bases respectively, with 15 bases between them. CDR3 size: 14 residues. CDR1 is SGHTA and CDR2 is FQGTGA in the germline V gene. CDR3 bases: TGTGCCAGCAGCTTACGTCAGTTCGGCGAGGAGCAGTACTTC. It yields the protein CASSLRQFGEEQYF.

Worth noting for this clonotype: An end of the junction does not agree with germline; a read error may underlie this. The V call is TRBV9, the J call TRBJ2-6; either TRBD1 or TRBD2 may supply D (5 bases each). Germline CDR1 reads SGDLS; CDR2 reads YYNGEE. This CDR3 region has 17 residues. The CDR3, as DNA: TGTGCCAGCAGCGTAGAGGGGCCTAGCTCTGGGGCAAACGTCCTGACTTTC. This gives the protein CASSVEGPSSGANVLTF.

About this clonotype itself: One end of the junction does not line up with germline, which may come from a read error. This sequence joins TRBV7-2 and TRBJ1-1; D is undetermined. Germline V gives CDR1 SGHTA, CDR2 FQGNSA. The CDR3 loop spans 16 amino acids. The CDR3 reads CASSCCPRSTNTDAFF. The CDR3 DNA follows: TGTGCCAGTAGTTGCTGTCCCCGGTCAACCAACACTGACGCTTTCTTT.